This T cell receptor beta chain is from a study of blood T cell repertoires in COVID-19. As for the study in general: Sites in the United States, Italy and Spain provided acute and convalescent COVID-19 samples. T cells, B-cell-depleted T cells, or PBMCs supplied cDNA or gDNA.

Under the authors' procedure: It was from reference gene primer amplification that nucleated cell counts were estimated. Assay: immunoSEQ multiplex PCR; the TCRdb copy retains only in-frame clones and omits some. Clone size and the V and J calls come from that table; the DNA yielded D and trimming. The data hold just under 80,000 clones, with approximately 88% observed a single time. Germline V lookup: CDR1 LGHDT, CDR2 YNNKEL (reference sequence). V lost 4 bases, J lost 4 bases, and 4 bases stayed unmatched. This CDR3 is built from 15 residues. The chain uses TRBV3-1 (or the pseudogene TRBV3-2) and TRBJ2-3; 11 bases line up with TRBD2. The receptor was derived from a human donor in a cohort sampled during active COVID-19. The sequenced sample was peripheral blood. CDR3 in DNA: TGTGCCAGCAGCCGAGGGACTAGCGGCTCAGATACGCAGTATTTT. This translates into CASSRGTSGSDTQYF.